Shown below are 6 T cell receptor beta chains from a single sample sequenced in a study of vaccination and CD4 T cells after COVID-19 (dated by TCRdb to 2021 to 2024). Library preparation used PCR. The instrument given in TCRdb is Illumina iSeq 100. TCR sequencing of DNA from cultured CD4+ T cells used the Oncomine TCR Beta short-read assay at the Johns Hopkins FTIC core. TCRdb passed the public sequencing reads through fastp at Q25 and MiXCR, retaining productive beta sequences. Merged by CDR3 protein, the rows form single entries marked with the most common genes and DNA. The sample data list around 12,000 distinct CDR3 sequences, and 50% to 65% of these were observed just once. About an eighth of the sample comes from the top ten. Their antigen targets remain unknown. The sample's treatment or condition label is to be understood as: roughly 10-day PBMC culture with coronavirus spike peptide pools or control peptides (ViraFEST assay).

Sequenced: CD4+ T cells from blood, cultured in vitro. These receptors were obtained from a human donor who had recovered from COVID-19.

The V gene is TRBV6-5, the J gene TRBJ2-2; D remains ambiguous. Between the trimmed V and J ends, which lost 2 bases and 5 bases, there was a span of 9 bases. From germline, CDR1 is MNHEY and CDR2 SVGAGI. CDR3 length: 14 residues. The CDR3 here is CASSYTFQTGELFF. DNA of the CDR3: TGTGCCAGCAGTTACACCTTTCAGACCGGGGAGCTGTTTTTT.

The gene calls are TRBV7-2 and TRBJ1-2; D possibly corresponds to TRBD1 (6 bases). Germline-derived CDR1 and CDR2 are SGHTA and FQGNSA. V lost 4 bases, J lost 8 bases, and 17 bases lay in between. The CDR3 covers 14 residues. The CDR3 protein is CASSSFGTNRGYTF. CDR3 coding DNA: TGTGCCAGCAGCTCCTTTGGGACAAATCGGGGCTACACCTTC.

This clonotype ranks as medium-sized (0.01 to 0.1%). J is TRBJ2-3 and V is TRBV18, with 12 positions matching TRBD2. The V and J ends lost 4 bases and 0 bases, in that order; junction bases with no gene match: 2. The CDR3 is made up of 16 amino acids. Germline V lookup: CDR1 KGHSH, CDR2 LQKENI. The CDR3 sequence: CASSLGTSGSTDTQYF. CDR3 bases: TGTGCCAGCTCACTTGGGACTAGCGGGAGCACAGATACGCAGTATTTT.

As concerns this clonotype: Because it lacks the conserved phenylalanine or tryptophan at the end, this CDR3 is likely a read error. This chain links TRBV5-4 with TRBJ1-6, with a weak D call TRBD1 (6 bases). V gave up 0 bases and J gave up 5 bases, with 12 bases separating them. CDR1 and CDR2 (germline): SGHNT, YYREEE (reference sequence). CDR3 length equals 16 residues. In DNA, the CDR3 is TGTGCCAGCAGCTTGGAGGCTAGGGGGAATAATTCACCCCTCCACCTT. This translates into CASSLEARGNNSPLHL.

V is TRBV28 and J is TRBJ2-7; 8 bases agree with TRBD2. Germline CDR1 and CDR2: MDHEN and SYDVKM. There are 16 residues in the CDR3. Trimming took 7 bases from V and 6 from J; bases not matched to a gene: 17. The CDR3, as DNA: TGTGCCAGCACCTCATATCCGGGACTAGATGCGCGCGAGCAGTACTTC. Its protein is CASTSYPGLDAREQYF.

The CDR3 sequence: CASGRSSGANVLTF. CDR3 DNA sequence: TGTGCCAGTGGACGGAGCTCTGGGGCCAACGTCCTGACTTTC. The chain links TRBV19 to TRBJ2-6, with no clear D. CDR3 length equals 14 residues. The V end lost 8 bases, the J end lost 0 bases, and 8 bases lay between the germline ends. The germline CDR1 and CDR2 sequences are LNHDA and SQIVND (reference sequence). Full variable domain (outside the CDR3, taken from reference TRBV19 and TRBJ2-6): DGGITQSPKYLFRKEGQNVTLSCEQNLNHDAMYWYRQDPGQGLRLIYYSQIVNDFQKGDIAEGYSVSREKKESFPLTVTSAQKNPTAFYLCASGRSSGANVLTFGAGSRLTVL.